Presented here are 27 T cell receptor beta chains from one specimen sequenced in a study of regulatory T cells in long-lasting Graves disease. Time point in this sample: newly diagnosed GD, antithyroid drugs for less than 3 months. Following extraction of RNA from PBMCs, that RNA was used to make the TCR library. Arm-PCR of CDR3 regions and iRepertoire HTBI primers were used to build TCR beta libraries. From the multiplex PCR reads, TCRdb called clonotypes with MiXCR, one entry per CDR3 protein. The table shows approximately 540,000 distinct CDR3 sequences, with 12% occurring only once. These records were also assigned to another study, of T cells in Graves' hyperthyroidism and ophthalmopathy.

The sequences come from peripheral blood mononuclear cells (PBMCs), collected at new diagnosis, from a patient treated with antithyroid drugs. These receptors originate from a woman younger than 45 with Graves disease.

The table lists this clonotype with a few counts. The chain has TRBV29-1 and TRBJ2-7, with TRBD2 identical over 14 bases. This CDR3 is 16 amino acids long. With V trimmed by 2 bases and J by 2 bases, 5 bases remained unmatched. Germline V CDR1 and CDR2: SQVTM, ANQGSEA. In DNA form, the CDR3 reads TGCAGCGTTGAAACCGGGGGACTAGCGGGAGCCTACGAGCAGTACTTC. Translation gives CSVETGGLAGAYEQYF.

The table lists this clonotype with many counts. The V gene is TRBV3-1, the J gene TRBJ2-3, with D possibly called TRBD1 or TRBD2 (5 bases each). Between the trimmed V and J ends, which lost 3 bases and 6 bases, there was a span of 13 bases. CDR3 size: 14 residues. Germline V gene lookup returns CDR1 LGHDT and CDR2 YNNKEL (reference sequence). This CDR3 is CASSQEWGSDTQYF. The CDR3 nucleotides read TGTGCCAGCAGCCAGGAGTGGGGGTCCGATACGCAGTATTTT.

This clonotype occurred many times. The chain recombines TRBV20-1 with TRBJ1-2; D is ambiguous. The CDR3 sequence is 13 residues long. Looked up from germline, CDR1 is DFQATT and CDR2 is SNEGSKA (reference sequence). V lost 1 base, J lost 3 bases, and 9 bases lay in between. This chain's CDR3 is CSARVVPDYGYTF. The CDR3 DNA reads TGCAGTGCTAGAGTGGTCCCGGACTATGGCTACACCTTC.

This chain joins TRBV20-1 and TRBJ2-1; 9 bases are shared with TRBD2. CDR3 length equals 15 residues. Germline values: CDR1 DFQATT, CDR2 SNEGSKA (reference sequence). V lost 5 bases, J lost 2 bases, and 7 bases stayed unmatched. The CDR3: CSAFIGGRAYNEQFF. CDR3 DNA sequence: TGCAGTGCTTTCATCGGCGGGAGGGCCTACAATGAGCAGTTCTTC.

This clonotype occurred many times. The rearrangement joins TRBV28 to TRBJ1-1; unclear D gene. V was shortened by 6 bases and J by 0 bases, with 11 bases between the two germline ends. Germline V gene data show CDR1 as MDHEN and CDR2 as SYDVKM. The CDR3 is 14 residues long. The CDR3 here is CASSLGGMNTEAFF. In DNA form, the CDR3 reads TGTGCCAGCAGCTTAGGCGGGATGAACACTGAAGCTTTCTTT.

This clonotype was counted at least ten times. The V and J genes are TRBV6-2 or TRBV6-3 and TRBJ2-1; 7 bases agree with TRBD2. Germline CDR1 reads MNHEY; CDR2 reads SVGEGT. V dropped 2 bases and J dropped 9; count of bases not matched to a gene: 19. CDR3 length equals 18 residues. CDR3 DNA: TGTGCCAGCAGTTACCCCCTACTCACGAGGGACTACCCCTTTGAGCAGTTCTTC. Translating it yields CASSYPLLTRDYPFEQFF.

DNA for the CDR3: TGTGCCAGCAGTTACTCGACAGGGGACCCAGATACGCAGTATTTT. Amino acid sequence: CASSYSTGDPDTQYF. The chain couples TRBV6-2 or TRBV6-3 to TRBJ2-3, with TRBD1 matching over 8 bases. The V and J ends lost 0 bases and 4 bases, in that order; junction bases with no gene match: 3. The germline CDR1 and CDR2 sequences are MNHEY and SVGEGT. The length of the CDR3 is 15 residues.

This clonotype was detected ten times or more. The rearrangement links TRBV7-2 to TRBJ1-1; perhaps TRBD1 as D (5 bases). From germline, CDR1 is SGHTA and CDR2 FQGNSA. This CDR3 is 15 amino acids long. V was pared by 4 bases and J by 1 base, with 13 bases between. The CDR3 protein is CASSYEATANTEAFF. The CDR3 coding sequence is TGTGCCAGCAGCTATGAGGCGACAGCGAACACTGAAGCTTTCTTT.

This clonotype turned up a few times. V and J are TRBV10-2 and TRBJ1-4, with D possibly matching TRBD1 (5 bases). The CDR3 loop spans 16 amino acids. V lost 6 bases and J lost 2, with 16 bases in between. CDR1 is WSHSY, CDR2 SAAADI, per germline. The CDR3 nucleotides read TGCGCCAGCAGATCTCCCCTGGGGGAGACTAATGAAAAACTGTTTTTT. It is translated as CASRSPLGETNEKLFF.

This clonotype occurred many times. V gene TRBV15 combines with J gene TRBJ1-5, with D unclear. V was trimmed by 0 bases and J by 1 base, leaving 13 bases between them. Germline values: CDR1 LNHNV, CDR2 YYDKDF (reference sequence). This CDR3 comprises 17 residues. The CDR3 reads CATSRDTGAWSNQPQHF. CDR3 coding DNA: TGTGCCACCAGCAGAGATACCGGAGCTTGGAGCAATCAGCCCCAGCATTTT.

This clonotype was counted ten times or more. The chain is built from TRBV11-1 and TRBJ2-7; tentative D call: TRBD1 (6 bases). This CDR3 region has 14 residues. Per the germline V gene, CDR1 is SGHAT and CDR2 is FQDESV (reference sequence). V lost 7 bases to trimming and J lost 5 bases, with 18 bases between them. CDR3: CASKNTGIWNEQYF. The CDR3 DNA follows: TGTGCCAGCAAGAACACAGGGATATGGAACGAGCAGTACTTC.

This chain uses TRBV19 with TRBJ2-2; D is possibly TRBD1 or TRBD2 (5 bases each). This CDR3 spans 15 amino acids. The germline V gene has CDR1 LNHDA and CDR2 SQIVND (reference sequence). Between the trimmed V and J ends, which lost 7 bases and 1 base, there was a span of 13 bases. The CDR3 protein is CASKGSAVNTGELFF. CDR3 in DNA: TGTGCCAGTAAGGGGAGTGCGGTGAACACCGGGGAGCTGTTTTTT.

Remarks on this clonotype: This may be a read error, as it is one base from a much larger clone. The chain carries TRBV7-2 and TRBJ2-1; possibly TRBD2 for D (5 bases). The CDR3 length is 14 residues. V was pared by 0 bases and J by 10 bases, with 13 bases between. Germline lookup yields CDR1 SGHTA and CDR2 FQGNSA. Here the CDR3 reads CASSLASSGYEQFF. The CDR3 DNA reads as TGTGCCAGCAGCTTAGCATCGAGCGGATACGAGCAGTTCTTC. Full variable domain (missing parts from reference TRBV7-2 and TRBJ2-1): GAGVSQSPSNKVTEKGKDVELRCDPISGHTALYWYRQSLGQGLEFLIYFQGNSAPDKSGLPSDRFSAERTGGSVSTLTIQRTQQEDSAVYLCASSLASSGYEQFFGPGTRLTVL.

The sample holds a few counts of this clonotype. A read error may explain this, as a much larger clone is one base away. The chain employs TRBV9 and TRBJ2-1; tentatively, D is TRBD1 (6 bases). Trimming shortened V by 4 bases and J by 10 bases, and 24 bases separated the two germline ends. The CDR3 is 16 amino acids. Germline V lookup: CDR1 SGDLS, CDR2 YYNGEE. The CDR3: CASSPRPGTHSYEQFF. The CDR3 coding sequence is TGTGCCAGCAGCCCAAGGCCCGGGACACATTCCTACGAGCAGTTCTTC.

The table lists this clonotype with many counts. The chain is built from TRBV27 and TRBJ1-2; TRBD1 aligns across 9 bases. Germline assignment: CDR1 MNHEY and CDR2 SMNVEV (reference sequence). The junction had 6 bases not matched to a gene; V was cut back by 0 bases and J by 4 bases. This CDR3 comprises 16 residues. The CDR3 loop reads CASSLSYRGPGYGYTF. The CDR3 coding sequence is TGTGCCAGCAGTTTATCGTACAGGGGGCCCGGCTATGGCTACACCTTC.

This clonotype came up many times. The J gene is TRBJ2-1, the V gene TRBV6-2 or TRBV6-3; 11 nucleotides align to TRBD2. V dropped 4 bases and J dropped 0; count of bases not matched to a gene: 14. CDR3 length: 20 residues. From germline, CDR1 is MNHEY and CDR2 SVGEGT. The CDR3 sequence: CASSFILAGGPGGSYNEQFF. CDR3 sequence (DNA): TGTGCCAGCAGTTTTATTTTAGCGGGAGGGCCGGGCGGCTCCTACAATGAGCAGTTCTTC.

This clonotype was picked up many times. This chain connects TRBV29-1 to TRBJ2-2; D remains unclear. Germline V gene lookup returns CDR1 SQVTM and CDR2 ANQGSEA. Trimming left V 6 bases short and J 4 bases short, with 18 bases between. CDR3 length: 15 amino acids. Written as DNA, the CDR3 is TGCAGCGTACCGGATCCCGGTTGGGGCACCGGGGAGCTGTTTTTT. Translation gives CSVPDPGWGTGELFF.

The rearrangement joins TRBV3-1 to TRBJ1-3, with D uncertain. Trimming removed 4 bases from V and 3 bases from J, with 10 bases in between. Germline CDR1 LGHDT, CDR2 YNNKEL (reference sequence). This CDR3 spans 14 amino acids. CDR3 DNA: TGTGCCAGCAGCCCATTCGAAAGTGGAAACACCATATATTTT. Translation gives CASSPFESGNTIYF.

This clonotype was counted many times. The J gene is TRBJ1-5, the V gene TRBV11-2; D may be TRBD1 (6 bases). CDR1 is SGHAT and CDR2 is FQNNGV in the germline V gene. The CDR3 is 19 residues long. The V and J ends lost 4 bases and 6 bases respectively, with 28 bases between them. The CDR3 spells CASSSSRSHRVEGIQPQHF. The CDR3 DNA sequence: TGTGCCAGCAGCTCGAGCCGATCTCACAGGGTAGAGGGTATTCAGCCCCAGCATTTT.

The chain is built from TRBV19 and TRBJ2-2, with a tentative D call TRBD2 (5 bases). Trimming took 7 bases from V and 1 from J, leaving 16 bases between them. Germline V CDR1 and CDR2: LNHDA, SQIVND (reference sequence). This CDR3 comprises 16 residues. Here the CDR3 DNA reads TGTGCCAGTACCCGGGGTCCTGATCTGAACACCGGGGAGCTGTTTTTT. It yields the protein CASTRGPDLNTGELFF. The full variable domain, its missing parts supplied by reference TRBV19 and TRBJ2-2, is DGGITQSPKYLFRKEGQNVTLSCEQNLNHDAMYWYRQDPGQGLRLIYYSQIVNDFQKGDIAEGYSVSREKKESFPLTVTSAQKNPTAFYLCASTRGPDLNTGELFFGEGSRLTVL.

J is TRBJ1-5 and V is TRBV15; possible D gene TRBD1, 6 bases. CDR3 length: 15 amino acids. V gave up 0 bases and J gave up 3 bases, with 9 bases separating them. CDR1 is LNHNV, CDR2 YYDKDF, per germline (reference sequence). The CDR3 region is CATSRDGGINQPQHF. The CDR3 DNA sequence: TGTGCCACCAGCAGAGATGGGGGCATCAATCAGCCCCAGCATTTT. The variable domain in full, with the rest retrieved from reference TRBV15 and TRBJ1-5, is DAMVIQNPRYQVTQFGKPVTLSCSQTLNHNVMYWYQQKSSQAPKLLFHYYDKDFNNEADTPDNFQSRRPNTSFCFLDIRSPGLGDTAMYLCATSRDGGINQPQHFGDGTRLSIL.

This clonotype was detected only a few times. V is TRBV7-6 and J is TRBJ2-2; D call uncertain. The germline V gene has CDR1 SGHVS and CDR2 FNYEAQ. The CDR3 contains 16 residues. Trimming cost V 2 bases and J 1 base, with 11 bases left between them. The DNA for the CDR3 is TGTGCCAGCAGCTTACGGGCACCCGAGAACACCGGGGAGCTGTTTTTT. As protein: CASSLRAPENTGELFF. The whole variable domain, filled in from reference TRBV7-6 and TRBJ2-2, reads GAGVSQSPRYKVTKRGQDVALRCDPISGHVSLYWYRQALGQGPEFLTYFNYEAQQDKSGLPNDRFSAERPEGSISTLTIQRTEQRDSAMYRCASSLRAPENTGELFFGEGSRLTVL.

This clonotype was seen repeatedly, ten times or more. The chain uses TRBV6-1 and TRBJ2-2, with 10 bases aligning to TRBD2. Trimming took 6 bases from V and 3 from J; bases not matched to a gene: 10. There are 17 residues in the CDR3. Germline V gene lookup returns CDR1 MNHNS and CDR2 SASEGT. CDR3 nucleotides: TGTGCCAGCAGCAAGGGACCTAGCGGGAGCTACACCGGGGAGCTGTTTTTT. It encodes CASSKGPSGSYTGELFF.

The sample holds many counts of this clonotype. The J gene is TRBJ1-4, the V gene TRBV11-2; 7 bases fit TRBD1. J lost 5 bases, V lost 4 bases, and 7 bases had no gene match. Germline CDR1 SGHAT, CDR2 FQNNGV. This CDR3 is 15 amino acids long. The CDR3 nucleotides read TGTGCCAGCAGCTCCCTCAGGGGGTCCAATGAAAAACTGTTTTTT. The encoded protein is CASSSLRGSNEKLFF. Based on the CDR3 plus reference TRBV11-2 and TRBJ1-4, the full variable domain is EAGVAQSPRYKIIEKRQSVAFWCNPISGHATLYWYQQILGQGPKLLIQFQNNGVVDDSQLPKDRFSAERLKGVDSTLKIQPAKLEDSAVYLCASSSLRGSNEKLFFGSGTQLSVL.

This clonotype has a handful of counts. J is TRBJ2-1 and V is TRBV27, with 13 bases lining up with TRBD2. The CDR3 consists of 14 residues. CDR1 is MNHEY and CDR2 is SMNVEV in the germline V gene (reference sequence). With V trimmed by 5 bases and J by 9 bases, 4 bases remained unmatched. The CDR3 DNA reads TGTGCCAGCAGTGTCGGACTAGCGGGAGTTGAGCAGTTCTTC. Amino acid sequence: CASSVGLAGVEQFF.

This chain uses TRBV5-1 with TRBJ1-1, with 11 bases fitting TRBD1. The germline V gene has CDR1 SGHRS and CDR2 YFSETQ. This CDR3 comprises 15 residues. V lost 4 bases, J lost 6 bases, and 8 bases stayed unmatched. CDR3 amino acids: CASSGGTGGQSEAFF. The CDR3 bases are TGCGCCAGCAGCGGGGGGACAGGGGGTCAATCTGAAGCTTTCTTT.

This chain joins TRBV11-2 and TRBJ2-7; D possibly corresponds to TRBD1 (7 bases). The germline CDR1 and CDR2 sequences are SGHAT and FQNNGV. Trimming shortened V by 5 bases and J by 6 bases, and 14 bases separated the two germline ends. This CDR3 contains 13 residues. CDR3 sequence: CASSTHRGGEQYF. CDR3 coding DNA: TGTGCCAGCAGCACCCACAGGGGAGGCGAGCAGTACTTC.